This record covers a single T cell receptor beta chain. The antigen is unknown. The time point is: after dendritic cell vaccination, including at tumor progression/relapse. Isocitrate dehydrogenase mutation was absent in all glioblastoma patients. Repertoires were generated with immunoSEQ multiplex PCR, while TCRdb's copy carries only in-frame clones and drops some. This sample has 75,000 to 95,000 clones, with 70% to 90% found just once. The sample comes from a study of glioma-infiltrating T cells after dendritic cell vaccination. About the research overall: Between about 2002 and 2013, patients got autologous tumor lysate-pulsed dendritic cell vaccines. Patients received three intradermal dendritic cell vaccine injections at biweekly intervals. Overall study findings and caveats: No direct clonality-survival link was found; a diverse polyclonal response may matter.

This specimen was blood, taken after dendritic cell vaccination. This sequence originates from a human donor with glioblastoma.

The CDR3 sequence is CASRLEGLSNTGELFF. CDR3 DNA: TGTGCCAGCAGATTAGAGGGACTTTCCAACACCGGGGAGCTGTTTTTT. This chain connects TRBV9 to TRBJ2-2; TRBD2 is a possible D gene (6 bases). CDR3 length: 16 amino acids. Germline CDR1 reads SGDLS; CDR2 reads YYNGEE. V dropped 5 bases and J dropped 2 bases, with 16 bases sitting between them.